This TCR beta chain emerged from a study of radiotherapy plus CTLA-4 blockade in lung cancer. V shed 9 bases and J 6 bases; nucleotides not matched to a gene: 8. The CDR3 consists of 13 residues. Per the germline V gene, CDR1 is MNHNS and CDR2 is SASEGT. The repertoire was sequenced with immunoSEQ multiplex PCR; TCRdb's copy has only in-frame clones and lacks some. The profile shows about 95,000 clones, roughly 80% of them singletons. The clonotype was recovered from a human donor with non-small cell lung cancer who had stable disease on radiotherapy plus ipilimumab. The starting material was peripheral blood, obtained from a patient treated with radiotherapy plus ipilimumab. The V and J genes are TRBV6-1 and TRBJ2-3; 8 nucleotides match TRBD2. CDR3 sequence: CASDWRGVDTQYF. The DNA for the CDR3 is TGTGCCAGTGATTGGCGGGGGGTTGATACGCAGTATTTT.